This TCR beta chain was recovered during a study of high-grade serous ovarian cancer treatment subgroups. Study results and caveats: Same-patient tumor repertoires overlapped at about 0.11 to 0.85; different patients barely overlapped.

This table comes from immunoSEQ multiplex PCR, and its TCRdb copy is limited to in-frame clones, with some not included. The sample lists 11,000 or so clones; around four fifths were seen once. Tumor samples were taken before definitive surgery or chemotherapy. Concerning this clone itself: The target antigen is unknown.

Germline loops: CDR1 KGHSH, CDR2 LQKENI. Trimming cost V 3 bases and J 8 bases, with 8 bases left between them. CDR3 size: 12 residues. What was sequenced was tumor tissue. The chain uses TRBV18 and TRBJ2-1; D remains ambiguous. The TCR comes from a human donor with high-grade serous ovarian cancer. The CDR3: CASSPSTYEQFF. DNA of the CDR3: TGTGCCAGCTCACCCTCGACCTATGAGCAGTTCTTC.